The present T cell receptor beta chain was sequenced within a study of identical twins (dated by TCRdb to the mid-2010s). Study-level background: TCR alpha and beta repertoires from monozygotic twins, unrelated adults of various ages and cord blood were deep-sequenced to test whether fetal clonotypes persist. Replicate twin experiments were performed at different times using different library preparation protocols to rule out contamination. Summary of the overall study and its limitations: In beta out-of-frame sequences, excess twin sharing was weaker, because having fewer shared sequences lowered the signal-to-noise ratio. Zero-insertion analyses could be partly confounded by invariant T cells such as MAIT and iNKT, although diverse VJ usage argued against such confounding for most clonotypes. Recombination models systematically underestimated out-of-frame TCR alpha sharing in monozygotic twins but agreed with sharing between unrelated individuals. Fewer insertions were carried by abundant cord blood beta clonotypes; a weaker similar trend was observed in young adult naive repertoires, while no such trend was observed in memory repertoires. Compared with coincidental sharing between unrelated individuals, out-of-frame TCR alpha sequences shared between twins had an excess of sequences with low generation probability. Because the same donors could not be followed over many years, the conclusions depended on cross-sectional statistical analysis.

In this sample, this clonotype turned up many times. The specificity of this receptor is unknown. Base-call qualities are not available, and no considerably larger clone is one nucleotide away. The library was prepared using 5' RACE. Instrument used: Illumina HiSeq 2000. A universal primer binding site was introduced by template switching, and a unique molecular identifier was present in the final cDNA, enabling accurate counting of TCR cDNA molecules. Specific primers in the conserved constant-segment region were used to synthesize first-strand cDNA for TCR alpha and beta chains. To control for contamination, every cDNA library was double barcoded, receiving both a SMART-Mk sample barcode and Illumina barcodes. TruSeq adapter sequences and Illumina sample barcodes were added in two successive PCR steps. Sequencing of the TCR alpha and beta cDNA libraries was done on the Illumina HiSeq platform using custom primers. In the authors' own workflow: Raw reads were processed with MiGEC to extract unique molecular identifiers, and MiXCR was used to determine CDR3 positions. For each individual, recombination models were inferred using an EM algorithm with the repgenHMM and IGoR tools. Shared clonotypes were analyzed with the tcR package in R, and sharing was normalized by the product of cloneset sizes. To study raw recombination free of thymic and clonal selection effects, out-of-frame nonproductive sequences were analyzed. Using fastp at Q25 and MiXCR, TCRdb reprocessed the public reads and kept productive beta chains. Duplicate CDR3 protein sequences are folded into a single record with the most common DNA and genes. TCRdb's processing, not the authors', yielded these V and J calls. The sample table records 450,000 or so distinct CDR3 sequences; around a sixth of these occur just once. Approximately 12% of the sample comes from the top ten.

Per the germline V gene, KGHSH is the CDR1 and LQKENI is the CDR2. From the cysteine through the phenylalanine, the CDR3 covers 18 amino acids. Only CDR3 DNA is held: 54 bases, read in frame from base 1. V is shortened by 6 bases, J by 7 bases, and the region joining them spans 28 bases. Every donor in the study was a healthy Caucasian. The study also sequenced three unrelated non-twin adults: a male aged 18 to 30, a male aged 50 to 59 and a female aged 50 to 59. Miltenyi CD45RO+ enrichment and human naive T-cell isolation kits were used to isolate memory (CD45RO+) and naive T cells from PBMC. The receptor chain draws on TRBV18 and TRBJ1-5; the D gene is perhaps TRBD1, on 6 matching bases. Sequenced input: naive T cells sorted from blood. Read against the paper, the sample's cell subset or site label means: cells isolated with a human naive T-cell isolation kit. The receptor was derived from a man between 45 and 60 years old in good health. The CDR3 protein: CASSLTRTEPRGGQPQHF. DNA sequence: TGTGCCAGCTCTCTCACACGGACAGAACCAAGGGGGGGACAGCCCCAGCATTTT.